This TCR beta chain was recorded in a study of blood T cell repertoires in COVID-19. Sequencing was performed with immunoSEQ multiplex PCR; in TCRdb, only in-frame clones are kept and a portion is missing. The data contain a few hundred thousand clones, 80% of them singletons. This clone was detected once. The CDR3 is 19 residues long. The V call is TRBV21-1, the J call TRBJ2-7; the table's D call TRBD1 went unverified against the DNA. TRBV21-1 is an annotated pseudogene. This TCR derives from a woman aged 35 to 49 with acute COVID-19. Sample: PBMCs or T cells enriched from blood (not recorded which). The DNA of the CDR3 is TGTGCCAGCAGCAAGAAAAATTCAGGCTGGCTGTTATTTTCCTACGAGCAGTACTTC. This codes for CASSKKNSGWLLFSYEQYF.